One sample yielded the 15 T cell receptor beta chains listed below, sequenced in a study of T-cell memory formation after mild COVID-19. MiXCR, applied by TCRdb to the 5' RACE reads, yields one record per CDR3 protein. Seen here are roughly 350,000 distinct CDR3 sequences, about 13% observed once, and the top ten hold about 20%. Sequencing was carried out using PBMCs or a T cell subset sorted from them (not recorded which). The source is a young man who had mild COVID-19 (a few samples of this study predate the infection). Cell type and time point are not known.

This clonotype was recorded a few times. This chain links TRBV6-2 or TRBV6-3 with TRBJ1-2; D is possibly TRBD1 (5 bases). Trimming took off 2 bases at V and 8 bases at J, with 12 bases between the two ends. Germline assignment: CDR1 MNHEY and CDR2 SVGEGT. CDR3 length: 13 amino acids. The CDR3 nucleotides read TGTGCCAGCAGTTACGTGGGGCTCGGCGGCTACACCTTC. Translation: CASSYVGLGGYTF.

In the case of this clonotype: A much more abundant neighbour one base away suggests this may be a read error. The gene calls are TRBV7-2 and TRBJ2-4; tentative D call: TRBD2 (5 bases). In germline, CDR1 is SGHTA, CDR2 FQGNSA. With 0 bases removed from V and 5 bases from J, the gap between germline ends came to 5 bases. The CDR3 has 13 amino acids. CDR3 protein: CTSSLAGENIQYF. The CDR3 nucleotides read TGTACCAGCAGCTTAGCCGGGGAAAACATTCAGTACTTC.

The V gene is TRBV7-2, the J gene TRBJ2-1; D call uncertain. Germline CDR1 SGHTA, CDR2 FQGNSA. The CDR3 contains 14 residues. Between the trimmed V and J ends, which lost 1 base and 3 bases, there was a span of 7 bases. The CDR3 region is CASSLESYYNEQFF. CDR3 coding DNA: TGTGCCAGCAGCTTAGAGAGCTACTACAATGAGCAGTTCTTC.

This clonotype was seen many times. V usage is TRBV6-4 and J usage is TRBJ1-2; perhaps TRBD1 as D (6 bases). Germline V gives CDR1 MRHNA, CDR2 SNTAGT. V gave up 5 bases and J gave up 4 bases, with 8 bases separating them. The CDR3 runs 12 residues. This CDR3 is CASSSDSYGYTF. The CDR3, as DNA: TGTGCCAGCAGTTCGGACAGCTATGGCTACACCTTC.

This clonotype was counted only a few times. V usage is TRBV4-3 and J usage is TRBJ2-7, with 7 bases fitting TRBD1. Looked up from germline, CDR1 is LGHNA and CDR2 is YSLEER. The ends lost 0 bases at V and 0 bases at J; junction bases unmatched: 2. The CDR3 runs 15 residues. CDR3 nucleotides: TGCGCCAGCAGCCAAGAGGGACAGCCCTCCTACGAGCAGTACTTC. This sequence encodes CASSQEGQPSYEQYF.

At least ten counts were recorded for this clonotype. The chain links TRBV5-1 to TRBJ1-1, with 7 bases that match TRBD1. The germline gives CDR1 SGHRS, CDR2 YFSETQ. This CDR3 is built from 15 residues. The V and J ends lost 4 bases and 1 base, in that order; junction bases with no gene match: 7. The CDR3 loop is CASSRRGTTNTEAFF. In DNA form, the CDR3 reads TGCGCCAGCAGCCGCAGGGGGACCACGAACACTGAAGCTTTCTTT. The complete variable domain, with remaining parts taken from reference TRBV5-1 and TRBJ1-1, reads KAGVTQTPRYLIKTRGQQVTLSCSPISGHRSVSWYQQTPGQGLQFLFEYFSETQRNKGNFPGRFSGRQFSNSRSEMNVSTLELGDSALYLCASSRRGTTNTEAFFGQGTRLTVV.

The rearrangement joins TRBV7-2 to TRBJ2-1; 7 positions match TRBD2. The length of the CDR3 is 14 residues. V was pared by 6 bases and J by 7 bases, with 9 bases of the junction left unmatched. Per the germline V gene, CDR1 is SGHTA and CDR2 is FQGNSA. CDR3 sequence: CASSPGTIENEQFF. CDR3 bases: TGTGCCAGCAGTCCCGGGACTATAGAAAATGAGCAGTTCTTC.

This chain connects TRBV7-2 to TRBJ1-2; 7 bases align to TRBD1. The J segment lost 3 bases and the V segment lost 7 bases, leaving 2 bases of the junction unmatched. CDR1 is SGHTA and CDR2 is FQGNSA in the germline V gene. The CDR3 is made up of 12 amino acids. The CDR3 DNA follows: TGTGCCAGCAACGGACAGGACTATGGCTACACCTTC. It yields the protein CASNGQDYGYTF.

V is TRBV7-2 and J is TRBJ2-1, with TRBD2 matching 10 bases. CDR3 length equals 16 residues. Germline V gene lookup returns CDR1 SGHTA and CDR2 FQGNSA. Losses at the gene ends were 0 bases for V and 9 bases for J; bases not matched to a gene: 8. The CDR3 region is CASSLATQAGGGEQFF. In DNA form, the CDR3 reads TGTGCCAGCAGCTTAGCGACGCAAGCGGGAGGGGGTGAGCAGTTCTTC.

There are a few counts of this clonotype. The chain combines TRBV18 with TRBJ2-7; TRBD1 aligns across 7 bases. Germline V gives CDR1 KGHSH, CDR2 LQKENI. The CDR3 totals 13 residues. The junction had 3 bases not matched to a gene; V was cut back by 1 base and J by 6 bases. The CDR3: CASSPQSGGEQYF. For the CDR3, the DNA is TGTGCCAGCTCACCACAGTCAGGGGGCGAGCAGTACTTC. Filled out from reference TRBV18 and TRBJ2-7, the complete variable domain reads NAGVMQNPRHLVRRRGQEARLRCSPMKGHSHVYWYRQLPEEGLKFMVYLQKENIIDESGMPKERFSAEFPKEGPSILRIQQVVRGDSAAYFCASSPQSGGEQYFGPGTRLTVT.

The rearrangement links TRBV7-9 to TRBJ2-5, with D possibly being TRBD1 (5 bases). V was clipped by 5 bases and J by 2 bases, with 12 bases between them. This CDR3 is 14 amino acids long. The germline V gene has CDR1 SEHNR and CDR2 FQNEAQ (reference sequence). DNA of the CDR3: TGTGCCAGCAGCCCGAACAGGAATCAAGAGACCCAGTACTTC. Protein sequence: CASSPNRNQETQYF.

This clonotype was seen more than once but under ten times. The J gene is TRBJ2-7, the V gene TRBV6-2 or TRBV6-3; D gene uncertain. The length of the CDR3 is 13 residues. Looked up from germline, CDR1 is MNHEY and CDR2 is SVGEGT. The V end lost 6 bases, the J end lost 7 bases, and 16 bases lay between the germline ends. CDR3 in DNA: TGTGCCAGCAGCTCCGGGCCTTTGGGGGAGCAGTACGTC. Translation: CASSSGPLGEQYV.

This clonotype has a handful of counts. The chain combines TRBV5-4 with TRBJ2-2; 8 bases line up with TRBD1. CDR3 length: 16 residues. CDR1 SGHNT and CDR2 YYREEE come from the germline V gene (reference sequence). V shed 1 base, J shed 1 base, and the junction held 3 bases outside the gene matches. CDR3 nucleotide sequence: TGTGCCAGCAGCTTGCTCGGGACAGGGAACACCGGGGAGCTGTTTTTT. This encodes CASSLLGTGNTGELFF.

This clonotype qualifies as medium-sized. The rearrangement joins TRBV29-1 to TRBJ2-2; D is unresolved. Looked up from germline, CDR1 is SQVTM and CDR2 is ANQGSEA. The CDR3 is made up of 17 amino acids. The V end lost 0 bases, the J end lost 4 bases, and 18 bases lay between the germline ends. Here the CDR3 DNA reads TGCAGCGTTGAAGATTGGGGTTCTGAGGATTCCACCGGGGAGCTGTTTTTT. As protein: CSVEDWGSEDSTGELFF.

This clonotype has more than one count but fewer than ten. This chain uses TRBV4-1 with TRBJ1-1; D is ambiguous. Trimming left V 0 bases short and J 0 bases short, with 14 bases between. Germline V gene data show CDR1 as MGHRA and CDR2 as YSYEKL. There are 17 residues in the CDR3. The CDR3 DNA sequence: TGCGCCAGCAGCCAAGATCTTTCGGAACAGATGAACACTGAAGCTTTCTTT. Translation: CASSQDLSEQMNTEAFF.